This TCR beta chain was retrieved from a study of blood T cell repertoires in COVID-19. The overall study: Specimens from acute and convalescent COVID-19 originated in the United States, Italy and Spain. In each case, the material was cDNA or gDNA derived from T cells, B-cell-depleted T cells, or PBMCs.

CDR1 and CDR2 from the germline V gene are MDHEN and SYDVKM. This CDR3 region has 13 residues. V lost 3 bases and J lost 4, with 9 bases in between. Authors' processing steps: Quantification of nucleated cells was approximated via reference gene primer amplification. Some clones are missing from TCRdb's copy, which holds only in-frame ones; the method was immunoSEQ multiplex PCR. That table furnishes V, J and clone size, whereas the DNA furnished D and trimming. In the table there are some 83,000 clones, about 82% of which are singletons. The chain recombines TRBV28 with TRBJ1-2; D is unresolved. Sequenced sample: peripheral blood. The sequence was collected from a man aged 45-65 years with active COVID-19. Here the CDR3 reads CASSLRSSYGYTF. In DNA form, the CDR3 reads TGTGCCAGCAGTTTGCGTTCAAGCTATGGCTACACCTTC.